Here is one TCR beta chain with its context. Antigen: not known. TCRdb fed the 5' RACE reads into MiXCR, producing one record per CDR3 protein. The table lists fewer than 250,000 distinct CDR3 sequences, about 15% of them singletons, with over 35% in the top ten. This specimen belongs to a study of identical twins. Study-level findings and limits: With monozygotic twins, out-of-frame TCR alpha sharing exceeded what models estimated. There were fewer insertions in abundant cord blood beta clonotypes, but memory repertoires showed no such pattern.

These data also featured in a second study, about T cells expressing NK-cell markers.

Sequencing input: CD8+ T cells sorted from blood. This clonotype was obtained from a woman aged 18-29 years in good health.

CDR3 DNA: TGTGCCAGCAGTTACGGGACTAGGGATGAGCAGTTCTTC. Translating it yields CASSYGTRDEQFF. The chain carries TRBV6-5 and TRBJ2-1; TRBD2 matches at 8 bases. V lost 2 bases and J lost 8; bases outside the gene matches: 2. CDR1 is MNHEY, CDR2 SVGAGI, per germline. This CDR3 has 13 amino acids.